Given below is one T cell receptor (beta chain) in context. Its antigen is still unknown. The assay was immunoSEQ multiplex PCR, and TCRdb's table has in-frame clones only and misses some. This sample carries approximately 75,000 clones, under 90% of them seen once, and the ten largest clones take over 0.45%. These memory T cells were uncultured and sequenced directly after ex vivo isolation. V dropped 8 bases and J dropped 8 bases, with 15 bases sitting between them. This CDR3 has 12 residues. The source of the sample is a study of CD4 T cell repertoires in COVID-19. Points from the study as a whole: Two or all three memory subsets shared several highly expanded SARS-CoV-2-reactive clonotypes.

The source of this sequence is a human donor who had COVID-19. The rearrangement links TRBV12-3 or TRBV12-4 to TRBJ1-1; D is unclear. Specimen: CD4+ T cells from peripheral blood, collected after recovery from COVID-19. The CDR3 region is CASSSSGIEAFF. CDR3 coding DNA: TGTGCCAGCTCCTCATCTGGGATCGAAGCTTTCTTT.